What follows is one T cell receptor (beta chain) and its context. Its antigen remains unknown. These data originate in a study of OX40 agonist ivuxolimab in advanced cancers. In the study overall: The patients got ivuxolimab, which is an agonistic anti-OX40 (CD134) antibody. Study-wide results and caveats: Normalized T-cell clonal expansion was also low in some nonresponders. The specificity for antigen of the expanded peripheral T cells was not determined.

Libraries were prepared by immunoSEQ multiplex PCR; TCRdb keeps only in-frame clonotypes and omits some of them. The sample lists approximately 58,000 clones; around 84% were seen once. The V end lost 8 bases, the J end lost 9 bases, and 23 bases lay between the germline ends. This CDR3 is built from 15 residues. Per the germline V gene, CDR1 is MNHNS and CDR2 is SASEGT. V and J are TRBV6-1 and TRBJ2-1; D ambiguous. The TCR sequence derives from an adult with an advanced solid tumor such as melanoma, head and neck, liver or kidney cancer. The source was CD4+ or CD8+ T cells sorted from blood, collected in a trial of the OX40 agonist ivuxolimab. Written as DNA, the CDR3 is TGTGCCAGCGCCACCCCCTCGACTCGTACCGGTGAGCAGTTCTTC. Amino acid sequence: CASATPSTRTGEQFF.